These 16 T cell receptor beta chains originate from one sample sequenced in a study of cytotoxic CD8 clonotypes in ibrutinib-treated CLL. Measured with immunoSEQ multiplex PCR; TCRdb has only the in-frame clones, and not every one. The sample has some 58,000 clones; 71% are singletons. Material: PBMCs, obtained after 12 months of ibrutinib treatment. Source of these receptors: a human donor with chronic lymphocytic leukemia.

This clone has just a few counts. J is TRBJ1-1 and V is TRBV7-9; TRBD1 is a possible D gene (6 bases). CDR3 length equals 15 residues. Germline loops: CDR1 SEHNR, CDR2 FQNEAQ (reference sequence). V was pared by 2 bases and J by 1 base, with 11 bases between. The CDR3 nucleotides read TGTGCCAGCAGCTTACAGGGGTACGGGAACACTGAAGCTTTCTTT. It encodes CASSLQGYGNTEAFF.

This sequence joins TRBV11-2 and TRBJ2-3; the D is unclear. This CDR3 is 13 amino acids long. The V gene's germline CDR1 is SGHAT and CDR2 FQNNGV. Trimming shortened V by 0 bases and J by 5 bases, and 6 bases separated the two germline ends. DNA of the CDR3: TGTGCCAGCAGCTTAGAAGAAGTAGATACGCAGTATTTT. Amino acids: CASSLEEVDTQYF.

The CDR3 bases are TGTGCCAGCAGCAACCATCTAGCGGGAGAGGAGACCCAGTACTTC. Amino acids: CASSNHLAGEETQYF. This rearrangement joins TRBV11-3 to TRBJ2-5, with TRBD2 identical over 10 bases. V shed 5 bases, J shed 5 bases, and the junction held 8 bases outside the gene matches. The CDR3 is 15 amino acids. In germline, CDR1 is SGHNT, CDR2 YENEEA.

This clone was observed a single time. The chain links TRBV18 to TRBJ1-4; D is uncertain. V lost 6 bases to trimming and J lost 2 bases, with 13 bases between them. The CDR3 contains 15 residues. Germline CDR1 reads KGHSH; CDR2 reads LQKENI. CDR3 amino acids: CASSANQATNEKLFF. CDR3 sequence (DNA): TGTGCCAGCTCCGCGAACCAGGCCACTAATGAAAAACTGTTTTTT.

The chain carries TRBV7-9 and TRBJ2-2; D is unresolved. Trimming shortened V by 4 bases and J by 6 bases, and 15 bases separated the two germline ends. The CDR3 has 15 residues. CDR1 and CDR2 (germline): SEHNR, FQNEAQ (reference sequence). DNA for the CDR3: TGTGCCAGCAGCTCCCCAACGCGGCAGGCCGGGGAGCTGTTTTTT. Its translation is CASSSPTRQAGELFF.

The chain recombines TRBV18 with TRBJ2-2, with unresolved D. This CDR3 comprises 15 residues. CDR1 is KGHSH and CDR2 is LQKENI in the germline V gene. Deletions cut 2 bases from V and 0 bases from J, with 7 bases between. The CDR3 coding sequence is TGTGCCAGCTCACCAGGGCGATCGAACACCGGGGAGCTGTTTTTT. Translating it yields CASSPGRSNTGELFF.

This clone has a handful of counts. The chain employs TRBV7-2 and TRBJ1-2; TRBD1 might be the D (5 bases). The CDR3 length is 13 residues. CDR1 and CDR2 (germline): SGHTA, FQGNSA. Trimming cost V 1 base and J 8 bases, with 11 bases left between them. CDR3 region: CASSLGGAEGYTF. DNA for the CDR3: TGTGCCAGCAGCTTAGGCGGGGCGGAAGGCTACACCTTC.

The rearrangement links TRBV2 to TRBJ2-4; D may be TRBD1 or TRBD2 (5 bases each). This CDR3 comprises 20 residues. In germline, CDR1 is SNHLY, CDR2 FYNNEI. Trimming removed 7 bases from V and 0 bases from J, with 28 bases in between. CDR3 in amino acids: CASTSARQQPRALAKNIQYF. CDR3 nucleotide sequence: TGTGCCAGCACCTCCGCCCGACAGCAGCCGAGGGCCCTAGCCAAAAACATTCAGTACTTC.

This rearrangement joins TRBV5-1 to TRBJ2-3, with D unresolved. Trimming removed 2 bases at V and 3 bases at J, with 10 bases between. This CDR3 comprises 14 residues. Germline CDR1 reads SGHRS; CDR2 reads YFSETQ. In DNA form, the CDR3 reads TGCGCCAGCAGCTTTTCGCAGGAAACAGATACGCAGTATTTT. Its protein is CASSFSQETDTQYF. Looking up the rest from reference TRBV5-1 and TRBJ2-3 gives the full variable domain: KAGVTQTPRYLIKTRGQQVTLSCSPISGHRSVSWYQQTPGQGLQFLFEYFSETQRNKGNFPGRFSGRQFSNSRSEMNVSTLELGDSALYLCASSFSQETDTQYFGPGTRLTVL.

The chain is built from TRBV18 and TRBJ2-7; TRBD1 matches at 11 bases. Germline V lookup: CDR1 KGHSH, CDR2 LQKENI. V shed 6 bases, J shed 3 bases, and the junction held 7 bases outside the gene matches. The CDR3 sequence is 15 residues long. CDR3 in amino acids: CASSPRTGGIYEQYF. CDR3 coding DNA: TGTGCCAGCTCCCCCCGGACAGGGGGCATCTACGAGCAGTACTTC.

The chain carries TRBV28 and TRBJ2-3; 8 bases align to TRBD2. Losses at the gene ends were 10 bases for V and 5 bases for J; bases not matched to a gene: 14. Germline CDR1 and CDR2: MDHEN and SYDVKM. This CDR3 has 15 residues. The CDR3 DNA reads as TGTGCCACCACACAGGAATTCCTAGCGGGAGATACGCAGTATTTT. Amino acids: CATTQEFLAGDTQYF. The full variable domain, completed using reference TRBV28 and TRBJ2-3, is DVKVTQSSRYLVKRTGEKVFLECVQDMDHENMFWYRQDPGLGLRLIYFSYDVKMKEKGDIPEGYSVSREKKERFSLILESASTNQTSMYLCATTQEFLAGDTQYFGPGTRLTVL.

This chain connects TRBV30 to TRBJ2-3, with 8 bases matching TRBD2. The CDR3 totals 11 residues. CDR1 and CDR2 from the germline V gene are GTSNPN and SVGIG (reference sequence). V lost 5 bases to trimming and J lost 7 bases; unmatched junction nucleotides: 2. CDR3 amino acids: CAWASGHTQYF. Here the CDR3 DNA reads TGTGCCTGGGCTAGCGGGCATACGCAGTATTTT. The full variable domain, with the rest looked up from reference TRBV30 and TRBJ2-3, is SQTIHQWPATLVQPVGSPLSLECTVEGTSNPNLYWYRQAAGRGLQLLFYSVGIGQISSEVPQNLSASRPQDRQFILSSKKLLLSDSGFYLCAWASGHTQYFGPGTRLTVL.

The CDR3 reads CASSERWGPRNTIYF. The CDR3 DNA reads as TGTGCCAGCAGTGAAAGGTGGGGGCCACGGAACACCATATATTTT. The V gene is TRBV6-1, the J gene TRBJ1-3, with a possible D match to TRBD1 (6 bases). Trimming stripped 2 bases from V and 7 bases from J, with 15 bases between. This CDR3 spans 15 amino acids. Germline V lookup: CDR1 MNHNS, CDR2 SASEGT.

A single count supports this clone. One end of the junction fails to match germline, which may point to a read error. The V and J genes are TRBV4-1 and TRBJ2-7, with D perhaps TRBD2 (6 bases). In germline, CDR1 is MGHRA, CDR2 YSYEKL. The CDR3 consists of 17 residues. CDR3 protein: CASGQSTGTLSSYEQYF. The CDR3 DNA is TGCGCCAGCGGCCAATCGACGGGGACTTTGAGCTCCTACGAGCAGTACTTC.

Only a few counts were recorded for this clone. J is TRBJ1-1 and V is TRBV28; 8 bases map to TRBD1. The CDR3 is 11 residues long. Per germline, CDR1 MDHEN and CDR2 SYDVKM. CDR3 sequence (DNA): TGTGGAACGGGTCAGGGGGCAGAAGCTTTCTTT. Translated, it gives CGTGQGAEAFF.

The sample holds one count of this clone. This rearrangement joins TRBV9 to TRBJ2-2; possible D gene TRBD1, 6 bases. Trimming cost V 0 bases and J 6 bases, with 12 bases left between them. This CDR3 spans 15 amino acids. Germline V lookup: CDR1 SGDLS, CDR2 YYNGEE. CDR3 DNA sequence: TGTGCCAGCAGCGTAGCATCGCAGGGGTCCGGGGAGCTGTTTTTT. Its protein is CASSVASQGSGELFF.